The next 9 T cell receptor beta chains were all read from a single sample in a study of cytomegalovirus exposure and HLA in healthy donors. The PCR had 60 Vbeta and 13 Jbeta primers. Method: immunoSEQ multiplex PCR; TCRdb's copy keeps in-frame clones and lacks some. The repertoire holds 200,000 or so clones, with around four fifths as singletons. Sequencing used PBMCs. The receptor set was obtained from a man in his forties or fifties in good health and CMV-seronegative.

CDR3 sequence reads: CASSEQGRTDTQYF. CDR3 coding DNA: TGTGCCAGCAGTGAACAGGGTCGCACAGATACGCAGTATTTT. The chain links TRBV6-1 to TRBJ2-3; a weak D match, TRBD1 (5 bases). The CDR3 is 14 residues long. Germline V CDR1 and CDR2: MNHNS, SASEGT. V was cut by 2 bases and J by 1 base, with 7 bases left in between.

The chain is built from TRBV6-1 and TRBJ1-1; possibly TRBD1 for D (6 bases). This CDR3 has 13 residues. V lost 8 bases to trimming and J lost 4 bases, with 14 bases between them. The germline CDR1 and CDR2 sequences are MNHNS and SASEGT. The CDR3 sequence is CASQPGVSTEAFF. For the CDR3, the DNA is TGTGCCAGCCAACCAGGGGTTTCCACTGAAGCTTTCTTT.

CDR3 in DNA: TGTGCCAGCAGTTCCGGGGTTCGCGGAGAGGGCAATGAGCAGTTCTTC. It codes for CASSSGVRGEGNEQFF. This chain links TRBV28 with TRBJ2-1; weak D call: TRBD2 (5 bases). V was clipped by 4 bases and J by 6 bases, with 19 bases between them. Germline CDR1 is MDHEN and CDR2 is SYDVKM. This CDR3 is built from 16 residues.

The J gene is TRBJ1-5, the V gene TRBV6-5; a possible D gene is TRBD1 (5 bases). CDR1 is MNHEY and CDR2 is SVGAGI in the germline V gene. This CDR3 is built from 13 residues. Trimming removed 4 bases from V and 10 bases from J, with 14 bases in between. In nucleotides, the CDR3 is TGTGCCAGCAGTTTCAACAGGCTGGACCCCCAGCATTTT. Translation gives CASSFNRLDPQHF.

This chain joins TRBV4-1 and TRBJ2-7; 8 bases are shared with TRBD2. Germline V gives CDR1 MGHRA, CDR2 YSYEKL. Trimming at V came to 3 bases and at J to 5 bases, leaving 12 bases not matched to a gene. The CDR3 is made up of 16 amino acids. In nucleotides, the CDR3 is TGCGCCAGCAGCCACAACCTCCGGACTAGCACCCACGAGCAGTACTTC. The encoded protein is CASSHNLRTSTHEQYF.

The gene calls are TRBV27 and TRBJ2-2, with D perhaps matching TRBD1 (5 bases). CDR1 and CDR2 (germline): MNHEY, SMNVEV (reference sequence). The ends were cut back, 6 bases at V and 6 bases at J, with 11 bases in the middle. The CDR3 is made up of 13 amino acids. The CDR3 sequence is CASSRVFAGELFF. CDR3 in DNA: TGTGCCAGCAGCAGGGTTTTCGCCGGGGAGCTGTTTTTT.

The chain combines TRBV19 with TRBJ1-5, with 7 bases that match TRBD1. Germline-derived CDR1 and CDR2 are LNHDA and SQIVND (reference sequence). This CDR3 region has 17 residues. After removal of 5 bases from V and 4 bases from J, the junction contained 14 bases not matched to a gene. The CDR3, as DNA: TGTGCCAGTAGTGCAGGGGGGCCCTTGCAACCGAATCAGCCCCAGCATTTT. It yields the protein CASSAGGPLQPNQPQHF.

J is TRBJ2-2 and V is TRBV28; D call uncertain. The length of the CDR3 is 14 residues. Germline V gene sequence: CDR1 MDHEN, CDR2 SYDVKM. V lost 2 bases to trimming and J lost 7 bases, with 11 bases between them. The CDR3 region is CASSLGAHIGELFF. CDR3 nucleotides: TGTGCCAGCAGTTTAGGAGCTCACATCGGGGAGCTGTTTTTT.

As to this clone: Other DNA sequences in the sample encode the same CDR3. The chain joins TRBV27 to TRBJ2-1; 11 nucleotides line up with TRBD2. Per the germline V gene, CDR1 is MNHEY and CDR2 is SMNVEV (reference sequence). With 6 bases clipped from V and 2 bases from J, the junction kept 3 bases outside the gene matches. The CDR3 consists of 15 residues. The CDR3 coding sequence is TGTGCCAGCAGCTATAGCGGGAGGGCCTACAATGAGCAGTTCTTC. Translating it yields CASSYSGRAYNEQFF.